The source of this T cell receptor (beta chain) is a study of HIV-infected patients and healthy controls. Study-level points and caveats: HIV-infected patients and controls differed significantly in mean usage of eight alpha and eight beta V genes.

Around 0.5 ug RNA was reverse transcribed with alpha and beta constant-region primers. Using multiplexing indices, alpha and beta chain libraries were generated apart by chain-specific third strand synthesis. Via MiXCR, TCRdb re-called the 5' RACE reads, giving one row per CDR3 protein. This sample has thousands of distinct CDR3 sequences, with around 5.9% found just once. This clonotype showed up just a few times. What it recognizes is unknown. Follow-up blood was drawn about 14 weeks, roughly three months, after antiretroviral therapy began. The repertoire came from unfractionated whole blood and reflected all unsorted peripheral T cells. A 2.5 ml peripheral blood sample was taken for RNA. Enrollment excluded donors with tumors, hepatitis B or C, or recent vaccination. The germline gives CDR1 MNHEY, CDR2 SMNVEV (reference sequence). Trimming left V 6 bases short and J 3 bases short, with 36 bases between. The CDR3 is made up of 21 amino acids.

Specimen: blood, collected during antiretroviral therapy. The chain carries TRBV27 and TRBJ2-7; D is perhaps TRBD1 (6 bases). This TCR came from an adult with HIV infection. The CDR3 spells CASSPENQGWLRPLNLYEQYF. The CDR3, as DNA: TGTGCCAGCAGCCCGGAAAATCAGGGGTGGCTACGTCCCCTAAACCTCTACGAGCAGTACTTC.